This paragraph covers one T cell receptor (beta chain) sequence. Per the original data handling: Reference gene primer amplification gave estimated nucleated cell counts. The data were produced by immunoSEQ multiplex PCR, yet TCRdb's version contains in-frame clones alone and is incomplete. V and J calls and clone size are given by that table; D and trimming were obtained from the DNA. This table has 250,000 to 350,000 clones, approximately 86% appearing once. This sample is part of a study of blood T cell repertoires in COVID-19. The overall study: Acute and convalescent COVID-19 samples came from the United States, Italy and Spain. Sources were T cells, B-cell-depleted T cells, or PBMCs; the material itself was cDNA or gDNA.

The CDR3 length is 16 residues. V lost 4 bases and J lost 4; bases outside the gene matches: 11. Germline CDR1 MGHRA, CDR2 YSYEKL. Sequences were obtained from peripheral blood. The V call is TRBV4-1, the J call TRBJ2-5; the match to TRBD1 covers 8 bases. The sequence was obtained from a woman aged 50 to 60 who had recovered from COVID-19. CDR3 protein: CASSPERTGWGETQYF. The CDR3 DNA reads as TGCGCCAGCAGCCCCGAACGGACAGGGTGGGGAGAGACCCAGTACTTC.